This T cell receptor beta chain was profiled in a study of blood T cell repertoires in COVID-19. Across the whole study: Acute-phase and convalescent COVID-19 samples originated in the United States, Italy and Spain. T cells, B-cell-depleted T cells, or PBMCs supplied cDNA or gDNA.

In the original processing: Researchers report that nucleated cell counts were estimated from reference gene primer amplification. Using immunoSEQ multiplex PCR, the repertoire was profiled, and TCRdb retains in-frame clones only, with some absent. The D gene and trimming were derived from the DNA, and the V and J assignments and clone size from that table. The table has roughly 52,000 clones, roughly 86% seen once. Germline V CDR1 and CDR2: SGDLS, YYNGEE. V shed 0 bases and J 9 bases; nucleotides not matched to a gene: 8. The CDR3 is made up of 15 amino acids. The sequence was obtained from a woman older than 75 with acute or convalescent COVID-19. J is TRBJ2-1 and V is TRBV9, with TRBD2 identical over 8 bases. The sample consisted of peripheral blood. CDR3 loop: CASSVEPAGDREQFF. The CDR3 nucleotides read TGTGCCAGCAGCGTAGAACCAGCGGGAGATCGTGAGCAGTTCTTC.